These 14 T cell receptor beta chains were all obtained from the same sample, sequenced in a study of blood T cell repertoires in COVID-19. Measured with immunoSEQ multiplex PCR; TCRdb has only the in-frame clones, and not every one. The sample contains about 670,000 clones, around 90% of which appear only once. The sample consisted of peripheral blood. The receptors come from a young woman with acute or convalescent COVID-19.

V gene TRBV3-1 (or the pseudogene TRBV3-2) combines with J gene TRBJ1-2; 11 nucleotides line up with TRBD1. The junction had 10 bases not matched to a gene; V was cut back by 3 bases and J by 7 bases. The CDR3 has 16 residues. From germline, CDR1 is LGHDT and CDR2 YNNKEL (reference sequence). CDR3 nucleotides: TGTGCCAGCAGCCATGAAGGGACAGGGGGAAGAAGTGGCTACACCTTC. Translating it yields CASSHEGTGGRSGYTF.

Comments on this clone: Other nucleotide sequences in the sample specify the same CDR3. The chain joins TRBV12-3 or TRBV12-4 to TRBJ2-7, with TRBD1 as a possible D gene (5 bases). V lost 6 bases and J 0 bases, leaving 9 bases between the germline ends. This CDR3 comprises 13 residues. The DNA of the CDR3 is TGTGCCAGCAGCAGAGACAGCTCCTACGAGCAGTACTTC. Translation gives CASSRDSSYEQYF.

This chain uses TRBV4-3 with TRBJ2-4; 7 positions match TRBD1. The ends lost 0 bases at V and 6 bases at J; junction bases unmatched: 5. This CDR3 is 15 amino acids long. CDR1 is LGHNA and CDR2 is YSLEER in the germline V gene. CDR3 in DNA: TGCGCCAGCAGCCAAGAGACAGGGCCCAGAAACATTCAGTACTTC. Its translation: CASSQETGPRNIQYF.

This clone was seen a handful of times. This sample includes further DNA sequences coding for the same CDR3. The rearrangement joins TRBV18 to TRBJ1-2; TRBD1 matches 7 bases. Germline V gene sequence: CDR1 KGHSH, CDR2 LQKENI. V was pared by 3 bases and J by 5 bases, with 3 bases of the junction left unmatched. The CDR3 length is 13 residues. The CDR3 region has the DNA TGTGCCAGCTCACCTTGGGACAGTTATGGCTACACCTTC. Its translation is CASSPWDSYGYTF.

The rearrangement links TRBV2 to TRBJ1-1, with 7 positions matching TRBD1. Germline V gene lookup returns CDR1 SNHLY and CDR2 FYNNEI. V lost 6 bases, J lost 5 bases, and 6 bases stayed unmatched. The CDR3 has 13 residues. CDR3 nucleotides: TGTGCCAGCAGCGAACAGGGGCTTACTGAAGCTTTCTTT. Amino acids: CASSEQGLTEAFF. The entire variable domain, with the rest obtained from reference TRBV2 and TRBJ1-1, is as follows: EPEVTQTPSHQVTQMGQEVILRCVPISNHLYFYWYRQILGQKVEFLVSFYNNEISEKSEIFDDQFSVERPDGSNFTLKIRSTKLEDSAMYFCASSEQGLTEAFFGQGTRLTVV.

The chain combines TRBV3-1 (or the pseudogene TRBV3-2) with TRBJ1-2; D perhaps matches TRBD1 (5 bases). CDR1 LGHDT and CDR2 YNNKEL come from the germline V gene (reference sequence). CDR3 size: 13 residues. V was clipped by 1 base and J by 7 bases, with 10 bases between them. The CDR3 region has the DNA TGTGCCAGCAGCCAAGGGGGCAGGACTGGCTACACCTTC. Its protein is CASSQGGRTGYTF.

The rearrangement uses TRBV3-1 (or the pseudogene TRBV3-2) and TRBJ1-4, with TRBD1 matching over 10 bases. Trimming cost V 5 bases and J 0 bases; bases outside gene matches: 9. The germline V gene encodes CDR1 LGHDT and CDR2 YNNKEL (reference sequence). The CDR3 has 18 residues. This CDR3 is CASSDRQGARATNEKLFF. The CDR3 DNA follows: TGTGCCAGCAGCGACCGACAGGGGGCCAGGGCAACTAATGAAAAACTGTTTTTT.

J is TRBJ2-7 and V is TRBV7-8, with 8 nucleotides matching TRBD1. V was pared by 5 bases and J by 3 bases, with 9 bases of the junction left unmatched. Germline CDR1 and CDR2: SGHVS and FQNEAQ. The CDR3 length is 15 residues. CDR3 amino acids: CASSPSRTGLYEQYF. CDR3 sequence (DNA): TGTGCCAGCAGCCCCTCGAGGACAGGGCTCTACGAGCAGTACTTC.

The chain has TRBV27 and TRBJ2-7, with D unresolved. The CDR3 spans 15 residues. Trimming pared 6 bases from V and 0 bases from J, leaving 15 bases between. Germline V gene data show CDR1 as MNHEY and CDR2 as SMNVEV (reference sequence). DNA for the CDR3: TGTGCCAGCAGGACTGCTAATTCTCTCTCCTACGAGCAGTACTTC. The encoded protein is CASRTANSLSYEQYF.

The chain combines TRBV27 with TRBJ2-2; tentatively, D is TRBD2 (5 bases). V was pared by 2 bases and J by 5 bases, with 9 bases between. Germline CDR1 is MNHEY and CDR2 is SMNVEV (reference sequence). The CDR3 loop spans 14 amino acids. CDR3 residues: CASSLPQRTGELFF. The DNA of the CDR3 is TGTGCCAGCAGTTTACCCCAGCGGACCGGGGAGCTGTTTTTT.

The gene calls are TRBV6-5 and TRBJ2-7, with D perhaps TRBD1 (6 bases). V was shortened by 7 bases and J by 2 bases, with 15 bases between the two germline ends. This CDR3 contains 14 residues. Germline values: CDR1 MNHEY, CDR2 SVGAGI. The CDR3 DNA reads as TGTGCCAGCAAAGTCGGACAGCTAACCTACGAGCAGTACTTC. Protein product: CASKVGQLTYEQYF.

The gene calls are TRBV7-9 and TRBJ1-2, with D unresolved. The CDR3 sequence is 13 residues long. The V end was cut by 5 bases, the J end by 6 bases, with 13 bases between. The germline gives CDR1 SEHNR, CDR2 FQNEAQ (reference sequence). The CDR3 DNA follows: TGTGCCAGCAGCCTTGGGCCAGGCGATGGCTACACCTTC. The encoded protein is CASSLGPGDGYTF.

The chain has TRBV25-1 and TRBJ2-1, with 13 bases lining up with TRBD2. Germline V gene data show CDR1 as MGHDK and CDR2 as SYGVNS. This CDR3 spans 17 amino acids. V gave up 4 bases and J gave up 4 bases; unmatched junction bases: 7. In DNA form, the CDR3 reads TGTGCCAGCAGTGTCGGACTAGCGGGGGCCCCGTACAATGAGCAGTTCTTC. This translates into CASSVGLAGAPYNEQFF.

This clone was detected once. The junction and the germline gene differ at one end; a read error may be behind it. The chain has TRBV6-5 and TRBJ1-1; D not resolved. The CDR3 is made up of 14 amino acids. The germline gives CDR1 MNHEY, CDR2 SVGAGI. This CDR3 is CASSYLTGGTEAFF. The CDR3 DNA sequence: TGTGCCAGCAGCTACTTGACTGGAGGCACTGAAGCTTTCTTT.